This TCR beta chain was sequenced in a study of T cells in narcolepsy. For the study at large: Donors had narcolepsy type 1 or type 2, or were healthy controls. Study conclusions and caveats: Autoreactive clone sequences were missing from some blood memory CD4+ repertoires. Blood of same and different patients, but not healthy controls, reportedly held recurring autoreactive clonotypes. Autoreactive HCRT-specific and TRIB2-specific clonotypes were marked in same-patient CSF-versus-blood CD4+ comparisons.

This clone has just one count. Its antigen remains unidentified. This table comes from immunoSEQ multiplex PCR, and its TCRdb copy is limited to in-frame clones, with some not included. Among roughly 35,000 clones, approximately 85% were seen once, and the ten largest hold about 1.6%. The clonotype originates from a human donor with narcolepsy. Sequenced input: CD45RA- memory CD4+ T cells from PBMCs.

CDR3 in amino acids: CASSLEGVGTNYGYTF. The CDR3 region has the DNA TGTGCCAGCAGCTTGGAGGGAGTAGGGACCAACTATGGCTACACCTTC. The V call is TRBV5-4, the J call TRBJ1-2, with a possible D match to TRBD1 (5 bases). Germline-derived CDR1 and CDR2 are SGHNT and YYREEE (reference sequence). This CDR3 contains 16 residues. V gave up 0 bases and J gave up 2 bases, with 14 bases separating them.